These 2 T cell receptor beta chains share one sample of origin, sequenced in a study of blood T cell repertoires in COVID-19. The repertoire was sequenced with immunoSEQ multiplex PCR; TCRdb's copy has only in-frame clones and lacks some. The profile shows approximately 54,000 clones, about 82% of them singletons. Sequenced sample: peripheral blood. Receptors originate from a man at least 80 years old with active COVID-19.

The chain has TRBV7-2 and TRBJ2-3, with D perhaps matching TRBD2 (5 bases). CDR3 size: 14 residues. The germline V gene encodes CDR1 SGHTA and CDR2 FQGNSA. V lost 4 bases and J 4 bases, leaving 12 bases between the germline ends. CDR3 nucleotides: TGTGCCAGCAGCTCCGCGGGCCCCCCAGATACGCAGTATTTT. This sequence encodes CASSSAGPPDTQYF.

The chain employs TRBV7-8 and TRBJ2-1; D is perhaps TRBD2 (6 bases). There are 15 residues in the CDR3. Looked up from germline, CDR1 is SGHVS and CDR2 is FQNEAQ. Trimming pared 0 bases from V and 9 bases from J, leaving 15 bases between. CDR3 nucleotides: TGTGCCAGCAGCTTAGCGGGCACTAGCAGGTTTGAGCAGTTCTTC. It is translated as CASSLAGTSRFEQFF.